This T cell receptor (beta chain) was recorded in a study of OX40 agonist ivuxolimab in advanced cancers. Study at large: Ivuxolimab, an agonist antibody against OX40 (CD134), was given to patients. There were three patients with partial responses, one having hepatocellular carcinoma and two cutaneous melanoma.

J gave up 1 base and V 1 base, and 3 bases lay outside the gene matches. The CDR3 contains 15 residues. The germline CDR1 and CDR2 sequences are SGHTA and FQGNSA. Notes on this clone: What it binds is unknown.

The study's findings and limits: At 0.1 to 3.0 mg/kg and by week 6, CD4+ and CD8+ T cells in the blood had expanded clonally.

Repertoires were generated with immunoSEQ multiplex PCR, while TCRdb's copy carries only in-frame clones and drops some. The repertoire has tens of thousands of clones, approximately 90% of them found once; the top ten carry approximately 1%. The sequencing used CD4+ or CD8+ T cells sorted from blood, collected in a trial of the OX40 agonist ivuxolimab. The gene calls are TRBV7-2 and TRBJ1-1; 7 bases line up with TRBD1. This sequence originates from an adult with an advanced solid tumor such as melanoma, head and neck, liver or kidney cancer. The CDR3 is CASSLEGTENTEAFF. The CDR3, as DNA: TGTGCCAGCAGCTTAGAAGGGACAGAGAACACTGAAGCTTTCTTT.